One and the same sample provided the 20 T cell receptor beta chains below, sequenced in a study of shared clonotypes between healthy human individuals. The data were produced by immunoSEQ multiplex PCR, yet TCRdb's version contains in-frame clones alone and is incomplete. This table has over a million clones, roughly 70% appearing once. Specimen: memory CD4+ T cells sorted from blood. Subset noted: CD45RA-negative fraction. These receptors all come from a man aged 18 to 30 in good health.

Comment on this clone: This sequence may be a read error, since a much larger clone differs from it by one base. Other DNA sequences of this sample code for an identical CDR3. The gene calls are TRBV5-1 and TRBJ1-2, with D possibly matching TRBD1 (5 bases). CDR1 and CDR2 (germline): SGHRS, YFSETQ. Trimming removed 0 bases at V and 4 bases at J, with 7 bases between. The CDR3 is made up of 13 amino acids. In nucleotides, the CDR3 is TGCGCCAGCAGCTTGGGACAGAGCTATGGCTACACCTTC. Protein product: CASSLGQSYGYTF.

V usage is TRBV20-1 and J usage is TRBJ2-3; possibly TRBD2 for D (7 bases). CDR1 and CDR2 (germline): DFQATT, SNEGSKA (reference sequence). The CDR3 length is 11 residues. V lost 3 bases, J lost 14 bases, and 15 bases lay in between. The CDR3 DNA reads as TGCAGTGCTAGCGAGGGGGGGCCTCTGTATTTT. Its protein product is CSASEGGPLYF.

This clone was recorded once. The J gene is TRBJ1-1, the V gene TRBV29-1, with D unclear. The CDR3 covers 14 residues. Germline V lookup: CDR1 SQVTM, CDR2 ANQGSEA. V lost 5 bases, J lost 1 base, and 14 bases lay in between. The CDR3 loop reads CSVYIPSSNTEAFF. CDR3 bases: TGCAGCGTTTACATACCTAGTTCGAACACTGAAGCTTTCTTT. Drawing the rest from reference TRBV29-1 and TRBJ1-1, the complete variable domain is SAVISQKPSRDICQRGTSLTIQCQVDSQVTMMFWYRQQPGQSLTLIATANQGSEATYESGFVIDKFPISRPNLTFSTLTVSNMSPEDSSIYLCSVYIPSSNTEAFFGQGTRLTVV.

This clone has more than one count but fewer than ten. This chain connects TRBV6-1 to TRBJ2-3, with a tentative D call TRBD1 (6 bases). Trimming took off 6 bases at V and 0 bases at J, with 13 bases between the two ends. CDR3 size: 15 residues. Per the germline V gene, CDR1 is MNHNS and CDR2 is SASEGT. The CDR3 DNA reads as TGTGCCAGCAGCCTTAGAGGGGGAAGCACAGATACGCAGTATTTT. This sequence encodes CASSLRGGSTDTQYF.

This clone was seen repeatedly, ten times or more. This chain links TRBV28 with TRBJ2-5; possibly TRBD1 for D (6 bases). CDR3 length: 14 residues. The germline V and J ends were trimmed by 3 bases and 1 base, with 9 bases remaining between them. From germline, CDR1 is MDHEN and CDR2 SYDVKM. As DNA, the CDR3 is TGTGCCAGCAGTTTGCCACAGGGCCAAGAGACCCAGTACTTC. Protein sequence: CASSLPQGQETQYF.

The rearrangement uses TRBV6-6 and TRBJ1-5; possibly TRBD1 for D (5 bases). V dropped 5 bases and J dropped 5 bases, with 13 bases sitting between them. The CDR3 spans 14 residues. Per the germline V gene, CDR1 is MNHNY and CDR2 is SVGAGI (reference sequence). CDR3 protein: CASSQRDGDQPQHF. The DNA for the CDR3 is TGTGCCAGCAGTCAAAGGGACGGGGATCAGCCCCAGCATTTT.

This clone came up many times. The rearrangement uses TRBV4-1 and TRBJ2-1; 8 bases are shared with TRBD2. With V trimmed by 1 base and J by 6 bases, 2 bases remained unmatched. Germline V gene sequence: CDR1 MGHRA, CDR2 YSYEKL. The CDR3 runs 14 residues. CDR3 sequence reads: CASSQAGTSNEQFF. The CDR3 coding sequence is TGCGCCAGCAGCCAAGCCGGGACTAGCAATGAGCAGTTCTTC.

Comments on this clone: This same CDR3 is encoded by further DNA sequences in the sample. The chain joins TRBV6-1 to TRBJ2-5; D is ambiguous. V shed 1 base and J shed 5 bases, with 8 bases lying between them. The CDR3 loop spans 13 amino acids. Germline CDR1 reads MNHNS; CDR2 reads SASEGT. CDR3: CASSEVRRETQYF. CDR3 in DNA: TGTGCCAGCAGTGAAGTAAGGCGGGAGACCCAGTACTTC.

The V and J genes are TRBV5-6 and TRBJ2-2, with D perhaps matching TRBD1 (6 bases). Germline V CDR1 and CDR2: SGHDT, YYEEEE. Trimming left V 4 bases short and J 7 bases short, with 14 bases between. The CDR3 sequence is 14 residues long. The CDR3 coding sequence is TGTGCCAGCAGCCAACGAGGGGGAAACGGGGAGCTGTTTTTT. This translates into CASSQRGGNGELFF. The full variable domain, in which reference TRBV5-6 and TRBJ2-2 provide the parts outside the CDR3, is DAGVTQSPTHLIKTRGQQVTLRCSPKSGHDTVSWYQQALGQGPQFIFQYYEEEERQRGNFPDRFSGHQFPNYSSELNVNALLLGDSALYLCASSQRGGNGELFFGEGSRLTVL.

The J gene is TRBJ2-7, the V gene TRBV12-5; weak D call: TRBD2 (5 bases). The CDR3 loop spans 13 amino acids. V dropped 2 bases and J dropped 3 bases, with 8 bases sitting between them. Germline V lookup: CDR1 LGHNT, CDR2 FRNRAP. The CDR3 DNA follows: TGTGCTAGTGGTTTGTCCCGGGACTACGAGCAGTACTTC. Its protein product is CASGLSRDYEQYF.

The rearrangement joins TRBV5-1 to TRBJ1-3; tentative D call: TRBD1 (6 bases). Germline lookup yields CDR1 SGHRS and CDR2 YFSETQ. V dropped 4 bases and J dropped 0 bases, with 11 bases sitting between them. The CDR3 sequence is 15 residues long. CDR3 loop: CASSRGQSSGNTIYF. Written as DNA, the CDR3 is TGCGCCAGCAGCCGCGGACAGAGCTCTGGAAACACCATATATTTT. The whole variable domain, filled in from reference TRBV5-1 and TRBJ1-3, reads KAGVTQTPRYLIKTRGQQVTLSCSPISGHRSVSWYQQTPGQGLQFLFEYFSETQRNKGNFPGRFSGRQFSNSRSEMNVSTLELGDSALYLCASSRGQSSGNTIYFGEGSWLTVV.

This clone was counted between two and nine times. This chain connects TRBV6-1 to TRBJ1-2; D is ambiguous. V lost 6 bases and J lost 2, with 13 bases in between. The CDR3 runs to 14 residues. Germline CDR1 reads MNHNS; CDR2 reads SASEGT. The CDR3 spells CASRERGNNYGYTF. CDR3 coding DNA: TGTGCCAGCAGGGAGAGAGGGAACAACTATGGCTACACCTTC.

In nucleotides, the CDR3 is TGCGCCAGCAGCGATACAGGGAAAACGTACGATACGCAGTATTTT. Translated, it gives CASSDTGKTYDTQYF. The chain couples TRBV5-1 to TRBJ2-3; D is perhaps TRBD1 (6 bases). V lost 4 bases and J lost 6, with 18 bases in between. This CDR3 comprises 15 residues. Germline V CDR1 and CDR2: SGHRS, YFSETQ.

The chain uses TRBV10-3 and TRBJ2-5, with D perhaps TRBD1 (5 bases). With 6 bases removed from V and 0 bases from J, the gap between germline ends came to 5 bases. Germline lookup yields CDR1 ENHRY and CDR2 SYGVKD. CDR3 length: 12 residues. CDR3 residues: CAIRDNQETQYF. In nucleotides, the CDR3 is TGTGCCATCAGGGACAACCAAGAGACCCAGTACTTC.

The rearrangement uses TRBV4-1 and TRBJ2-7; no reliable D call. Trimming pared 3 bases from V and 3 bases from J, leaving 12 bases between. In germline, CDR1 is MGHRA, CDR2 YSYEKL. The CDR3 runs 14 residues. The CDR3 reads CASSQGGVYYEQYF. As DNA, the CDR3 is TGCGCCAGCAGCCAGGGTGGGGTATACTACGAGCAGTACTTC.

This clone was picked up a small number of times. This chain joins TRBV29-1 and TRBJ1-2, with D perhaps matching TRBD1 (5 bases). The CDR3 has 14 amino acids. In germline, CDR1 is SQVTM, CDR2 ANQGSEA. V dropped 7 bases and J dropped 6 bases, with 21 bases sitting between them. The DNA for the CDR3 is TGCAGCGACTTTATACTCAGGGAAAGTAATGGCTACACCTTC. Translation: CSDFILRESNGYTF.

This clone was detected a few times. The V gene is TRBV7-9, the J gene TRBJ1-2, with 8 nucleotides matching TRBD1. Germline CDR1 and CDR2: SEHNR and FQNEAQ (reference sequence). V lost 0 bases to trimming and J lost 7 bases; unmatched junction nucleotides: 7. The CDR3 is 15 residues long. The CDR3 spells CASSLATQGAGGYTF. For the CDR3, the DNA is TGTGCCAGCAGCTTAGCAACCCAGGGGGCCGGTGGCTACACCTTC.

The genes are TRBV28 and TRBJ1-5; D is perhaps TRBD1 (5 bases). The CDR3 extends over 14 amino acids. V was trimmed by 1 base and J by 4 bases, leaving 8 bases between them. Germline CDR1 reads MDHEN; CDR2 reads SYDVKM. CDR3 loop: CASSLSDRNQPQHF. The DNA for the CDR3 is TGTGCCAGCAGTTTATCTGACAGAAATCAGCCCCAGCATTTT.

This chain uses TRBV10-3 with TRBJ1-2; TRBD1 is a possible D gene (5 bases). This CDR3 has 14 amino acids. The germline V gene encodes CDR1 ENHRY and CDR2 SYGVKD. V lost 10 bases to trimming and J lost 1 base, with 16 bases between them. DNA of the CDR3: TGTGCCAGTCTTCGGGACGATATTAACTATGGCTACACCTTC. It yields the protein CASLRDDINYGYTF.

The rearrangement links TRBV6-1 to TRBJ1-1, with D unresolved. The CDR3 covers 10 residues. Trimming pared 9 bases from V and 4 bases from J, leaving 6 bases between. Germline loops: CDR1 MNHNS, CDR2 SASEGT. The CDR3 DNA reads TGTGCCAGTACCTTCACTGAAGCTTTCTTT. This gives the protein CASTFTEAFF.